One and the same sample provided the 23 T cell receptor beta chains below, sequenced in a study of graft-versus-host responses after intestinal transplantation. The method was immunoSEQ multiplex PCR; TCRdb's version includes in-frame clones alone and lacks a portion of them. The table includes around 120,000 clones, 85% to 95% detected once. Their specific antigens are unknown. The sample in question was unstimulated CD4+ T cells sorted from spleen or lymph node cells, obtained before intestinal transplant. The receptor source for this set is a human donor who received an intestinal transplant.

The V call is TRBV5-1, the J call TRBJ2-2, with a weak D call TRBD2 (6 bases). Deletions cut 3 bases from V and 4 bases from J, with 13 bases between. The CDR3 contains 15 residues. Germline loops: CDR1 SGHRS, CDR2 YFSETQ. The CDR3 DNA sequence: TGCGCCAGCAGCTCTGGAGGGTCGGGCACCGGGGAGCTGTTTTTT. This sequence encodes CASSSGGSGTGELFF.

The chain couples TRBV7-8 to TRBJ2-7; D call uncertain. Per germline, CDR1 SGHVS and CDR2 FQNEAQ. Trimming cost V 5 bases and J 4 bases, with 6 bases left between them. This CDR3 has 11 amino acids. The CDR3 DNA sequence: TGTGCCAGCAGCCCGATATACGAGCAGTACTTC. This codes for CASSPIYEQYF.

The chain has TRBV27 and TRBJ1-5, with D possibly TRBD1 on 5 matching bases. The CDR3 runs 14 residues. With 5 bases removed from V and 7 bases from J, the gap between germline ends came to 15 bases. The germline V gene encodes CDR1 MNHEY and CDR2 SMNVEV (reference sequence). The CDR3 nucleotides read TGTGCCAGCAGTAGACGAGACAAGGGGCAGCCCCAGCATTTT. Translating it yields CASSRRDKGQPQHF.

The CDR3 nucleotides are TGTGCCTGGAGCTCGAACACCGGGGAGCTGTTTTTT. Its protein is CAWSSNTGELFF. The V and J genes are TRBV30 and TRBJ2-2; D call uncertain. Trimming cost V 3 bases and J 0 bases, with 2 bases left between them. CDR1 and CDR2 (germline): GTSNPN, SVGIG (reference sequence). This CDR3 contains 12 residues.

The V call is TRBV11-2, the J call TRBJ1-1; TRBD1 might be the D (6 bases). Germline CDR1 is SGHAT and CDR2 is FQNNGV. This CDR3 region has 15 residues. The ends were cut back, 4 bases at V and 5 bases at J, with 17 bases in the middle. DNA for the CDR3: TGTGCCAGCAGCTCCCCTTTGGGGGGGGCGACTGAAGCTTTCTTT. Amino acid sequence: CASSSPLGGATEAFF.

The rearrangement links TRBV30 to TRBJ1-5; D is unresolved. The germline V gene has CDR1 GTSNPN and CDR2 SVGIG (reference sequence). V lost 2 bases to trimming and J lost 0 bases, with 5 bases between them. There are 13 residues in the CDR3. This chain's CDR3 is CAWSYDSNQPQHF. The CDR3, as DNA: TGTGCCTGGAGTTACGATAGCAATCAGCCCCAGCATTTT.

The chain joins TRBV18 to TRBJ2-7; 8 bases fit TRBD2. V was pared by 8 bases and J by 6 bases, with 9 bases of the junction left unmatched. Germline loops: CDR1 KGHSH, CDR2 LQKENI. The CDR3 spans 13 residues. In DNA, the CDR3 is TGTGCCAGCGCTACCCTGGCGGGGGGCGAGCAGTACTTC. It is translated as CASATLAGGEQYF.

This chain joins TRBV18 and TRBJ2-1, with 7 bases lining up with TRBD1. V trimming: 1 base; J trimming: 7 bases; junction bases outside the gene matches: 13. The germline gives CDR1 KGHSH, CDR2 LQKENI. The length of the CDR3 is 17 residues. CDR3: CASSPQRGGLTNNEQFF. CDR3 nucleotide sequence: TGTGCCAGCTCACCACAACGAGGGGGCCTCACAAATAATGAGCAGTTCTTC.

As for this clone: This sample also contains other DNA sequences that code for the same CDR3. The chain recombines TRBV18 with TRBJ2-5; D is uncertain. The CDR3 runs 13 residues. Germline V CDR1 and CDR2: KGHSH, LQKENI. Trimming removed 3 bases from V and 4 bases from J, with 9 bases in between. The CDR3 region has the DNA TGTGCCAGCTCACCTGGAGTACGAGAGACCCAGTACTTC. As protein: CASSPGVRETQYF. Drawing the rest from reference TRBV18 and TRBJ2-5, the complete variable domain is NAGVMQNPRHLVRRRGQEARLRCSPMKGHSHVYWYRQLPEEGLKFMVYLQKENIIDESGMPKERFSAEFPKEGPSILRIQQVVRGDSAAYFCASSPGVRETQYFGPGTRLLVL.

V usage is TRBV7-9 and J usage is TRBJ2-2; D gene unclear. Trimming cost V 2 bases and J 7 bases, with 5 bases left between them. Germline loops: CDR1 SEHNR, CDR2 FQNEAQ (reference sequence). The CDR3 contains 12 residues. The CDR3 coding sequence is TGTGCCAGCAGCTTATGGGTCGGGGAGCTGTTTTTT. Translating it yields CASSLWVGELFF. The full variable domain, rest sourced from reference TRBV7-9 and TRBJ2-2, is DTGVSQNPRHKITKRGQNVTFRCDPISEHNRLYWYRQTLGQGPEFLTYFQNEAQLEKSRLLSDRFSAERPKGSFSTLEIQRTEQGDSAMYLCASSLWVGELFFGEGSRLTVL.

The J gene is TRBJ2-2, the V gene TRBV10-3; perhaps TRBD2 as D (5 bases). The CDR3 totals 16 residues. Germline V gene data show CDR1 as ENHRY and CDR2 as SYGVKD. With 2 bases removed from V and 7 bases from J, the gap between germline ends came to 17 bases. The CDR3 spells CAISEGRASLVGELFF. CDR3 sequence (DNA): TGTGCCATCAGTGAGGGTAGGGCTAGCCTGGTCGGGGAGCTGTTTTTT.

The chain links TRBV7-3 to TRBJ2-6; no firm D call. Deletions cut 5 bases from V and 0 bases from J, with 5 bases between. This CDR3 spans 14 amino acids. Germline V CDR1 and CDR2: SGHTA, FQGTGA. The CDR3 protein is CASSRDSGANVLTF. CDR3 nucleotide sequence: TGTGCCAGCAGCAGGGACTCTGGGGCCAACGTCCTGACTTTC.

This sequence joins TRBV2 and TRBJ2-7; either TRBD1 or TRBD2 may supply D (6 bases each). The CDR3 runs to 14 residues. V lost 8 bases to trimming and J lost 0 bases, with 14 bases between them. Per germline, CDR1 SNHLY and CDR2 FYNNEI. In nucleotides, the CDR3 is TGTGCCAGCCGTCGAGGGGGGACCTCCTACGAGCAGTACTTC. It yields the protein CASRRGGTSYEQYF.

V and J are TRBV5-1 and TRBJ2-7; 8 nucleotides agree with TRBD1. The germline CDR1 and CDR2 sequences are SGHRS and YFSETQ. The junction had 4 bases not matched to a gene; V was cut back by 4 bases and J by 4 bases. This CDR3 is built from 13 residues. CDR3 residues: CASSLGQEYEQYF. CDR3 DNA: TGCGCCAGCAGCCTGGGACAGGAGTACGAGCAGTACTTC.

The chain combines TRBV28 with TRBJ2-5, with D perhaps matching TRBD1 or TRBD2 (5 bases each). The J call may be in error: the DNA end matches TRBJ2-7 better. Germline assignment: CDR1 MDHEN and CDR2 SYDVKM. CDR3 length equals 14 residues. The CDR3 DNA follows: TGTGCCAGCAGTCCCGGGACCACACTATACGAGCAGTACTTC. Translating it yields CASSPGTTLYEQYF.

The rearrangement joins TRBV30 to TRBJ1-5, with D unclear. The CDR3 has 20 amino acids. CDR1 is GTSNPN, CDR2 SVGIG, per germline (reference sequence). Trimming removed 1 base at V and 0 bases at J, with 25 bases between. CDR3 bases: TGTGCCTGGAGTGCCACTAGGTATATCGGCCGGATGTATAGCAATCAGCCCCAGCATTTT. Translated, it gives CAWSATRYIGRMYSNQPQHF.

The gene calls are TRBV28 and TRBJ2-3, with D uncertain. Germline values: CDR1 MDHEN, CDR2 SYDVKM. CDR3 length: 12 residues. Trimming cost V 5 bases and J 5 bases, with 8 bases left between them. CDR3 bases: TGTGCCAGCAGTCTCACGGAAGATACGCAGTATTTT. Translated: CASSLTEDTQYF.

The chain has TRBV6-1 and TRBJ1-1, with a possible D match to TRBD1 (6 bases). CDR3 size: 15 residues. Trimming removed 9 bases at V and 4 bases at J, with 21 bases between. Germline V CDR1 and CDR2: MNHNS, SASEGT. The DNA for the CDR3 is TGTGCCAGTAGACAGAGGGGGTCCTTGGGCACTGAAGCTTTCTTT. Translation: CASRQRGSLGTEAFF.

The V call is TRBV21-1, the J call TRBJ2-1; the D call TRBD2 from the table was never checked on the DNA. TRBV21-1 is described as a pseudogene. CDR3 size: 16 residues. The CDR3 reads CASSAQGTSSYNEQFF. The CDR3 DNA sequence: TGTGCCAGCAGCGCTCAGGGGACTAGCTCCTACAATGAGCAGTTCTTC.

The chain couples TRBV11-2 to TRBJ1-4; perhaps TRBD1 as D (5 bases). Germline V CDR1 and CDR2: SGHAT, FQNNGV. The CDR3 is 17 amino acids. The ends were cut back, 2 bases at V and 3 bases at J, with 16 bases in the middle. The CDR3: CASSLIQIGRANEKLFF. CDR3 sequence (DNA): TGTGCCAGCAGCTTAATTCAGATCGGCAGGGCTAATGAAAAACTGTTTTTT. Combining the CDR3 with reference TRBV11-2 and TRBJ1-4 gives the whole variable domain EAGVAQSPRYKIIEKRQSVAFWCNPISGHATLYWYQQILGQGPKLLIQFQNNGVVDDSQLPKDRFSAERLKGVDSTLKIQPAKLEDSAVYLCASSLIQIGRANEKLFFGSGTQLSVL.

J is TRBJ2-1 and V is TRBV6-5; 8 bases map to TRBD2. V lost 6 bases and J lost 7; bases outside the gene matches: 11. Germline V CDR1 and CDR2: MNHEY, SVGAGI. This CDR3 spans 15 amino acids. The CDR3 sequence: CASRTSGTSINEQFF. The CDR3 DNA reads as TGTGCCAGCAGGACCTCCGGGACTAGTATAAATGAGCAGTTCTTC.

This chain joins TRBV29-1 and TRBJ2-1; D might be TRBD1 or TRBD2, each matching 5 bases. This CDR3 is 12 amino acids long. CDR1 and CDR2 from the germline V gene are SQVTM and ANQGSEA. V lost 6 bases and J 12 bases, leaving 18 bases between the germline ends. CDR3 nucleotide sequence: TGCAGCGTGAGGGGATCAGGGACGTGGCAGTTCTTC. It is translated as CSVRGSGTWQFF.

The chain uses TRBV21-1 and TRBJ2-7; no check of the table's D call, TRBD1, against the DNA was made. TRBV21-1 is deemed a pseudogene. The CDR3 has 17 amino acids. The CDR3 protein is CASSKWSSGTDSYEQYF. CDR3 sequence (DNA): TGTGCCAGCAGCAAATGGAGCTCCGGGACAGACTCCTACGAGCAGTACTTC.